These 5 T cell receptor beta chains originate from one sample sequenced in a study of cytomegalovirus exposure and HLA in healthy donors. PCR was performed using 60 Vbeta and 13 Jbeta primers. TCRdb keeps only in-frame clones here, not all; method: immunoSEQ multiplex PCR. The table records about 95,000 clones, roughly 70% of them present only once. Sequencing input: PBMCs. These receptor sequences come from a woman aged 45 to 65 in good health and CMV-seropositive.

The chain joins TRBV2 to TRBJ2-7; 10 bases agree with TRBD1. This CDR3 spans 14 amino acids. Germline V gene data show CDR1 as SNHLY and CDR2 as FYNNEI. V lost 6 bases and J lost 5; bases outside the gene matches: 7. CDR3 sequence (DNA): TGTGCCAGCAGGAAACCGGGACAGGGGAACGAGCAGTACTTC. It specifies CASRKPGQGNEQYF.

The rearrangement links TRBV6-1 to TRBJ1-3; D not resolved. The V and J ends lost 6 bases and 2 bases respectively, with 5 bases between them. The germline V gene has CDR1 MNHNS and CDR2 SASEGT. This CDR3 comprises 12 residues. This CDR3 reads CASSQTGNTIYF. CDR3 nucleotides: TGTGCCAGCAGCCAAACTGGAAACACCATATATTTT.

This clone was seen a few times. The chain joins TRBV7-8 to TRBJ2-3; TRBD2 matches at 15 bases. The ends lost 5 bases at V and 5 bases at J; junction bases unmatched: 11. This CDR3 region has 18 residues. In germline, CDR1 is SGHVS, CDR2 FQNEAQ. This chain's CDR3 is CASSPGLAGGPIRDTQYF. CDR3 DNA sequence: TGTGCCAGCAGCCCAGGACTAGCGGGAGGGCCGATCAGAGATACGCAGTATTTT.

V is TRBV14 and J is TRBJ2-7, with 9 nucleotides matching TRBD1. The CDR3 extends over 15 amino acids. CDR1 SGHDN and CDR2 FVKESK come from the germline V gene. V trimming: 3 bases; J trimming: 4 bases; junction bases outside the gene matches: 7. CDR3 sequence reads: CASSHLRTGEYEQYF. CDR3 nucleotides: TGTGCCAGCAGCCATCTCAGGACAGGGGAGTACGAGCAGTACTTC.

This sequence joins TRBV4-1 and TRBJ2-1, with 9 bases aligning to TRBD1. This CDR3 is built from 21 residues. Unmatched junction bases numbered 24, after V lost 6 bases and J lost 3 bases. The germline gives CDR1 MGHRA, CDR2 YSYEKL. The CDR3 loop is CASRLWGQQGAPLPFYNEQFF. The CDR3 bases are TGCGCCAGCAGACTCTGGGGGCAACAGGGGGCCCCTTTACCTTTCTACAATGAGCAGTTCTTC.